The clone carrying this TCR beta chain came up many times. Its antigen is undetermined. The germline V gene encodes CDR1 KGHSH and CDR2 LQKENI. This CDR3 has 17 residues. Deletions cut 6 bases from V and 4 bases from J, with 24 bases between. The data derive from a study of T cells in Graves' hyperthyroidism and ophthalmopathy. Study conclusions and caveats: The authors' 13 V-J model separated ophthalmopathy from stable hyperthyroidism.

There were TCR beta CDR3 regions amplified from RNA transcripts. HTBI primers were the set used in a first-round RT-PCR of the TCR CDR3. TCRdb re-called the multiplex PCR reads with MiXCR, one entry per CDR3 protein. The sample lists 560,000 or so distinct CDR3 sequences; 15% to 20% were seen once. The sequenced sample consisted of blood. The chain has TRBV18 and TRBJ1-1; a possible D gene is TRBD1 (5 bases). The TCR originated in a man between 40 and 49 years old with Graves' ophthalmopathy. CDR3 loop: CASSPREDTLKGTEAFF. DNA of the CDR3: TGTGCCAGCTCGCCGCGGGAGGACACCCTGAAGGGCACTGAAGCTTTCTTT.